A single T cell receptor (beta chain) is shown here with its context. The data originate from a study of cytomegalovirus exposure and HLA in healthy donors. 13 Jbeta primers and 60 Vbeta primers were used for the PCR. This table comes from immunoSEQ multiplex PCR, and its TCRdb copy is limited to in-frame clones, with some not included. This sample has tens of thousands of clones, with roughly 84% found just once. Trimming pared 0 bases from V and 7 bases from J, leaving 15 bases between. CDR1 and CDR2 from the germline V gene are SQVTM and ANQGSEA. This CDR3 comprises 14 residues. The chain links TRBV29-1 to TRBJ1-1; no reliable D call. Sequenced input: PBMCs. The TCR sequence derives from a man aged 65-85 years in good health and CMV-seropositive. Here the CDR3 reads CSVEDYGSRLEAFF. DNA of the CDR3: TGCAGCGTTGAAGATTATGGGAGCCGACTTGAAGCTTTCTTT. The full variable domain, completed using reference TRBV29-1 and TRBJ1-1, is SAVISQKPSRDICQRGTSLTIQCQVDSQVTMMFWYRQQPGQSLTLIATANQGSEATYESGFVIDKFPISRPNLTFSTLTVSNMSPEDSSIYLCSVEDYGSRLEAFFGQGTRLTVV.